This record concerns one TCR beta chain sequence. The CDR3 is 15 amino acids. Germline values: CDR1 SEHNR, CDR2 FQNEAQ (reference sequence). Trimming removed 0 bases at V and 0 bases at J, with 8 bases between. These data originate in a study of blood T cell repertoires in COVID-19. Study context: Spain, Italy and the United States supplied samples that represented acute and convalescent COVID-19.

Sequencing used immunoSEQ multiplex PCR; TCRdb keeps in-frame clones, though not all of them. The repertoire consists of tens of thousands of clones, with approximately 89% occurring once and the leading ten covering 4% to 6%. The chain links TRBV7-9 to TRBJ1-1; D gene ambiguous. This clonotype was sampled from a man in his sixties with active COVID-19. The sequenced material came from peripheral blood. Here the CDR3 DNA reads TGTGCCAGCAGCTTAGCGGAGACCTTGAACACTGAAGCTTTCTTT. Protein: CASSLAETLNTEAFF.